The clone carrying this T cell receptor beta chain was seen only a few times. Antigen specificity is unknown. PCR employed 60 Vbeta and 13 Jbeta primers. Using immunoSEQ multiplex PCR, the repertoire was profiled, and TCRdb retains in-frame clones only, with some absent. Here the sample spans around 250,000 clones, approximately 80% being singletons. The sample originates from a study of cytomegalovirus exposure and HLA in healthy donors. The study's findings and limits: It was shown in a later analysis that HLA-associated TCR beta chains were more clonally expanded than other, equally common chains. Trimming of TCR beta V- and J-genes showed a link, identified in a later analysis, to a missense DCLRE1C variant.

The V end lost 6 bases, the J end lost 8 bases, and 13 bases lay between the germline ends. Germline CDR1 reads MNHEY; CDR2 reads SVGAGI. The CDR3 sequence is 13 residues long. The sequence was collected from a woman between 55 and 75 years old in good health and CMV-seropositive. The sample comprised PBMCs. The chain recombines TRBV6-5 with TRBJ1-4, with D possibly being TRBD1 (5 bases). CDR3 in amino acids: CASSGAGGEKLFF. The CDR3 coding sequence is TGTGCCAGCAGCGGGGCCGGGGGGGAAAAACTGTTTTTT.